A single sample gave rise to the 10 T cell receptor beta chains below, sequenced in a study of memory CD4+ T cells and cytomegalovirus serostatus. Single viable CD3+CD4+CD8-CD45RO+ cells were sorted as the memory CD4+ T cells. Generated by immunoSEQ multiplex PCR, the TCRdb table keeps only in-frame clones and is missing some. The sample has about 26,000 clones, around 75% seen once; the top ten hold around 0.68%. Material for sequencing was memory CD4+ T cells from blood. Source of these receptors: an adult in good health and CMV-seronegative.

The rearrangement links TRBV2 to TRBJ2-3, with D perhaps TRBD2 (6 bases). Trimming took 4 bases from V and 5 from J, leaving 7 bases between them. CDR1 SNHLY and CDR2 FYNNEI come from the germline V gene. The CDR3 contains 12 residues. In DNA, the CDR3 is TGTGCCAGCAGTGGGCGGGGAGATACGCAGTATTTT. It translates to CASSGRGDTQYF.

This clone was found once. The chain recombines TRBV5-4 with TRBJ2-5, with TRBD2 matching over 9 bases. V lost 1 base, J lost 2 bases, and 3 bases stayed unmatched. CDR1 SGHNT and CDR2 YYREEE come from the germline V gene (reference sequence). The CDR3 runs 15 residues. CDR3 sequence: CASSLKLAGQETQYF. As DNA, the CDR3 is TGTGCCAGCAGCTTGAAGCTAGCGGGGCAAGAGACCCAGTACTTC.

The CDR3 here is CSVSLRGGGNTEAFF. CDR3 nucleotides: TGCAGCGTGTCGCTCCGTGGAGGTGGGAACACTGAAGCTTTCTTT. This rearrangement joins TRBV29-1 to TRBJ1-1; D call uncertain. The CDR3 contains 15 residues. V lost 6 bases and J 1 base, leaving 18 bases between the germline ends. The germline V gene has CDR1 SQVTM and CDR2 ANQGSEA.

This clone was counted between two and nine times. The rearrangement joins TRBV27 to TRBJ1-1, with TRBD1 matching over 7 bases. V was clipped by 4 bases and J by 0 bases; unmatched bases: 5. The CDR3 has 15 amino acids. CDR1 and CDR2 (germline): MNHEY, SMNVEV (reference sequence). CDR3 sequence (DNA): TGTGCCAGCAGTTCTGGGACAGCCGTGAACACTGAAGCTTTCTTT. It is translated as CASSSGTAVNTEAFF.

The V gene is TRBV5-4, the J gene TRBJ2-7; the match to TRBD1 covers 7 bases. The V and J ends lost 4 bases and 6 bases, in that order; junction bases with no gene match: 7. The length of the CDR3 is 13 residues. Germline V CDR1 and CDR2: SGHNT, YYREEE (reference sequence). In DNA, the CDR3 is TGTGCCAGCAGCGGTGGACAGGCGGCCGAGCAGTACTTC. It is translated as CASSGGQAAEQYF.

The rearrangement joins TRBV5-6 to TRBJ1-3; no clear D gene. Germline CDR1 SGHDT, CDR2 YYEEEE. The V and J ends lost 3 bases and 0 bases respectively, with 13 bases between them. This CDR3 comprises 16 residues. DNA of the CDR3: TGTGCCAGCAGCTATGACCTTGGAGTCTCTGGAAACACCATATATTTT. Amino acids: CASSYDLGVSGNTIYF.

The chain couples TRBV19 to TRBJ1-4; TRBD1 is a possible D gene (5 bases). The CDR3 runs 16 residues. V was clipped by 4 bases and J by 0 bases, with 12 bases between them. Germline values: CDR1 LNHDA, CDR2 SQIVND (reference sequence). The chain's CDR3 is CASSTGTFATNEKLFF. The CDR3 bases are TGTGCCAGTAGTACCGGGACGTTCGCAACTAATGAAAAACTGTTTTTT.

The chain carries TRBV28 and TRBJ2-5, with TRBD2 identical over 8 bases. The length of the CDR3 is 13 residues. Trimming took 6 bases from V and 2 from J; bases not matched to a gene: 2. Germline CDR1 is MDHEN and CDR2 is SYDVKM. The CDR3 loop is CASRGGGQETQYF. In DNA form, the CDR3 reads TGTGCCAGCAGAGGCGGGGGGCAAGAGACCCAGTACTTC.

J is TRBJ1-5 and V is TRBV5-1; D not resolved. There are 13 residues in the CDR3. CDR1 and CDR2 from the germline V gene are SGHRS and YFSETQ. V was cut by 0 bases and J by 1 base, with 2 bases left in between. The CDR3 region is CASSLESNQPQHF. For the CDR3, the DNA is TGCGCCAGCAGCTTGGAAAGCAATCAGCCCCAGCATTTT.

This chain connects TRBV2 to TRBJ1-3; D gene uncertain. CDR3 length: 17 residues. The germline gives CDR1 SNHLY, CDR2 FYNNEI. V dropped 8 bases and J dropped 0 bases, with 20 bases sitting between them. CDR3 sequence reads: CASRGSTLEFSGNTIYF. The CDR3 DNA reads as TGTGCCAGCCGGGGAAGTACCCTAGAATTCTCTGGAAACACCATATATTTT. The full variable domain, in which reference TRBV2 and TRBJ1-3 provide the parts outside the CDR3, is EPEVTQTPSHQVTQMGQEVILRCVPISNHLYFYWYRQILGQKVEFLVSFYNNEISEKSEIFDDQFSVERPDGSNFTLKIRSTKLEDSAMYFCASRGSTLEFSGNTIYFGEGSWLTVV.